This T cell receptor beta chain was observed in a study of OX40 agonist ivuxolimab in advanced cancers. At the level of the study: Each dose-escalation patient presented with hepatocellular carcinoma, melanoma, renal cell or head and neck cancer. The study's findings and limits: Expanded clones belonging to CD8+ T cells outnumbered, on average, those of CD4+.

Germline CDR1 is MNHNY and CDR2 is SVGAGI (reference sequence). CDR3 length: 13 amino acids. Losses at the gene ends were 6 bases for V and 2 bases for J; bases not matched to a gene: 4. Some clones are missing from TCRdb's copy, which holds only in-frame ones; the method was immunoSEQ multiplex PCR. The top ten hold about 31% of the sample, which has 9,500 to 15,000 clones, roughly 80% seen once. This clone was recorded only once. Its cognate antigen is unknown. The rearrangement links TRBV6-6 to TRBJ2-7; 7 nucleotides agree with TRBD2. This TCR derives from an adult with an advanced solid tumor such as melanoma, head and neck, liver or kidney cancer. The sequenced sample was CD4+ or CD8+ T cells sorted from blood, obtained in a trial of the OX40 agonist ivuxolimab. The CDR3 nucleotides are TGTGCCAGCAGCGCAGGGACTACCTACGAGCAGTACTTC. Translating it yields CASSAGTTYEQYF.